The 23 T cell receptor beta chains listed next were all sequenced from one sample in a study of OX40 agonist ivuxolimab in advanced cancers. Sequencing was performed with immunoSEQ multiplex PCR; in TCRdb, only in-frame clones are kept and a portion is missing. The table has 30,000 to 45,000 clones, 80% to 90% seen once. Here the sequenced sample was CD4+ or CD8+ T cells sorted from blood, taken in a trial of the OX40 agonist ivuxolimab. These receptors all come from an adult with an advanced solid tumor such as melanoma, head and neck, liver or kidney cancer.

This chain joins TRBV9 and TRBJ2-7; 8 bases match TRBD2. This CDR3 spans 13 amino acids. From germline, CDR1 is SGDLS and CDR2 YYNGEE. V was clipped by 3 bases and J by 7 bases; unmatched bases: 6. The CDR3, as DNA: TGTGCCAGCAGCGAAACTTCTAGCGGGGAGCAGTACTTC. It translates to CASSETSSGEQYF.

The chain combines TRBV2 with TRBJ2-6, with 9 bases fitting TRBD1. Germline CDR1 and CDR2: SNHLY and FYNNEI. The junction had 4 bases not matched to a gene; V was cut back by 5 bases and J by 8 bases. The CDR3 totals 14 residues. CDR3 sequence: CASSWTGETNVLTF. CDR3 DNA: TGTGCCAGCAGTTGGACAGGGGAGACCAACGTCCTGACTTTC.

The genes are TRBV6-5 and TRBJ2-1; perhaps TRBD2 as D (5 bases). The CDR3 is 14 amino acids. Germline CDR1 MNHEY, CDR2 SVGAGI. The V end was cut by 5 bases, the J end by 9 bases, with 17 bases between. CDR3 coding DNA: TGTGCCAGCAGTCCGAGCGTTCAACGGGGTGAGCAGTTCTTC. As protein: CASSPSVQRGEQFF.

The V gene is TRBV19, the J gene TRBJ1-5, with TRBD1 as a possible D gene (5 bases). Germline CDR1 reads LNHDA; CDR2 reads SQIVND (reference sequence). CDR3 length equals 15 residues. The V end was cut by 3 bases, the J end by 7 bases, with 16 bases between. Here the CDR3 reads CASSISFTREQPQHF. The CDR3 nucleotides are TGTGCCAGTAGTATTAGCTTTACCAGGGAGCAGCCCCAGCATTTT.

The rearrangement uses TRBV5-4 and TRBJ1-1, with a weak D call TRBD1 (5 bases). Trimming stripped 0 bases from V and 1 base from J, with 7 bases between. The CDR3 spans 14 residues. Per the germline V gene, CDR1 is SGHNT and CDR2 is YYREEE (reference sequence). CDR3 DNA sequence: TGTGCCAGCAGCTTGGGCGGGGGGAACACTGAAGCTTTCTTT. The encoded protein is CASSLGGGNTEAFF.

V usage is TRBV9 and J usage is TRBJ1-4, with D hard to call. The CDR3 length is 15 residues. The germline gives CDR1 SGDLS, CDR2 YYNGEE. The V gene lost 4 bases and the J gene lost 0 bases, with 10 bases spanning the gap. CDR3 residues: CASSPRLTTNEKLFF. The DNA for the CDR3 is TGTGCCAGCAGCCCCCGACTGACAACTAATGAAAAACTGTTTTTT.

This clone is a singleton in its sample. The V gene is TRBV28, the J gene TRBJ1-5; 7 nucleotides line up with TRBD1. Germline V gene lookup returns CDR1 MDHEN and CDR2 SYDVKM. V dropped 6 bases and J dropped 5; count of bases not matched to a gene: 7. The CDR3 runs 14 residues. CDR3 sequence reads: CASSQDRVDQPQHF. The CDR3 bases are TGTGCCAGCAGCCAAGACAGGGTTGATCAGCCCCAGCATTTT.

The V call is TRBV6-1, the J call TRBJ1-1; D possibly corresponds to TRBD1 (5 bases). This CDR3 spans 15 amino acids. Germline CDR1 is MNHNS and CDR2 is SASEGT. The ends were cut back, 7 bases at V and 4 bases at J, with 19 bases in the middle. The CDR3 DNA follows: TGTGCCAGCACCCCCGCAGGGCCGACTGGCACTGAAGCTTTCTTT. Translating gives CASTPAGPTGTEAFF.

The chain employs TRBV11-2 and TRBJ2-4, with 7 nucleotides matching TRBD1. The CDR3 contains 14 residues. CDR1 SGHAT and CDR2 FQNNGV come from the germline V gene. V was clipped by 6 bases and J by 7 bases; unmatched bases: 9. CDR3 sequence reads: CASSVTGVGNIQYF. The CDR3, as DNA: TGTGCCAGCAGTGTAACAGGGGTGGGTAACATTCAGTACTTC.

The rearrangement uses TRBV5-5 and TRBJ2-7; no clear D gene. The CDR3 is made up of 14 amino acids. The germline V and J ends were trimmed by 3 bases and 3 bases, with 13 bases remaining between them. Germline V gene data show CDR1 as SGHKS and CDR2 as YYEKEE (reference sequence). The CDR3 coding sequence is TGTGCCAGCAGCTCAAGCGACAAGCTCTACGAGCAGTACTTC. It yields the protein CASSSSDKLYEQYF.

The V gene is TRBV2, the J gene TRBJ2-3; 7 nucleotides line up with TRBD1. CDR3 length: 13 amino acids. Trimming cost V 6 bases and J 6 bases; bases outside gene matches: 6. The germline gives CDR1 SNHLY, CDR2 FYNNEI. The CDR3 here is CASRGTGADTQYF. CDR3 sequence (DNA): TGTGCCAGCAGGGGTACAGGGGCCGATACGCAGTATTTT.

The J gene is TRBJ2-3, the V gene TRBV5-1; 7 nucleotides line up with TRBD2. This CDR3 contains 16 residues. Germline values: CDR1 SGHRS, CDR2 YFSETQ. V dropped 1 base and J dropped 0; count of bases not matched to a gene: 5. The CDR3 protein is CASSLTSGASTDTQYF. Here the CDR3 DNA reads TGCGCCAGCAGCTTGACGAGCGGGGCTAGCACAGATACGCAGTATTTT. Filled out from reference TRBV5-1 and TRBJ2-3, the complete variable domain reads KAGVTQTPRYLIKTRGQQVTLSCSPISGHRSVSWYQQTPGQGLQFLFEYFSETQRNKGNFPGRFSGRQFSNSRSEMNVSTLELGDSALYLCASSLTSGASTDTQYFGPGTRLTVL.

The chain is built from TRBV5-1 and TRBJ1-1, with 10 positions matching TRBD1. CDR3 length: 14 amino acids. Germline V gene sequence: CDR1 SGHRS, CDR2 YFSETQ. V was pared by 4 bases and J by 5 bases, with 5 bases of the junction left unmatched. The CDR3 sequence: CASSLWTGGTEAFF. The CDR3 DNA reads as TGCGCCAGCAGCCTATGGACAGGGGGAACTGAAGCTTTCTTT.

This clone was counted between two and nine times. The V gene is TRBV4-1, the J gene TRBJ2-2; TRBD2 is a possible D gene (5 bases). In germline, CDR1 is MGHRA, CDR2 YSYEKL. V was shortened by 3 bases and J by 8 bases, with 13 bases between the two germline ends. CDR3 length: 14 amino acids. The CDR3 loop reads CASSQISELGELFF. CDR3 nucleotide sequence: TGCGCCAGCAGCCAGATTAGCGAGTTGGGGGAGCTGTTTTTT.

The chain uses TRBV13 and TRBJ1-2; a weak D match, TRBD1 (6 bases). Germline V lookup: CDR1 PRHDT, CDR2 FYEKMQ (reference sequence). V lost 6 bases and J 7 bases, leaving 15 bases between the germline ends. The CDR3 has 13 residues. The CDR3 DNA sequence: TGTGCCAGCAGTACCACAGGGATGGGTGGCTACACCTTC. Translation: CASSTTGMGGYTF.

The J gene is TRBJ2-2, the V gene TRBV10-1; TRBD2 agrees at 9 bases. V lost 5 bases and J lost 6; bases outside the gene matches: 4. This CDR3 has 14 residues. CDR1 and CDR2 (germline): WNHNN, SYGVQD (reference sequence). The CDR3: CASSPAGGPGELFF. CDR3 nucleotide sequence: TGCGCCAGCAGTCCAGCGGGAGGTCCCGGGGAGCTGTTTTTT.

CDR3 sequence (DNA): TGTGCCAGCAACCCCAGGTATAACAGGGGGTCTTGCTATGGCTACACCTTC. Its translation: CASNPRYNRGSCYGYTF. The chain carries TRBV6-4 and TRBJ1-2; 8 nucleotides match TRBD1. V shed 7 bases, J shed 4 bases, and the junction held 17 bases outside the gene matches. Germline V lookup: CDR1 MRHNA, CDR2 SNTAGT. This CDR3 has 17 residues.

The count of this clone is one. The rearrangement uses TRBV6-1 and TRBJ2-2; 7 bases map to TRBD1. J gave up 6 bases and V 6 bases, and 4 bases lay outside the gene matches. Germline V gives CDR1 MNHNS, CDR2 SASEGT. CDR3 size: 13 residues. The CDR3 reads CASRTQGAGELFF. The CDR3 DNA follows: TGTGCCAGCAGAACCCAGGGGGCCGGGGAGCTGTTTTTT.

CDR3 bases: TGTGCCAGCAGCTTAGGGGGTAAGAGCTCCTACGAGCAGTACTTC. Translated, it gives CASSLGGKSSYEQYF. The chain combines TRBV5-4 with TRBJ2-7, with D possibly TRBD1 on 6 matching bases. The CDR3 has 15 amino acids. The germline V gene encodes CDR1 SGHNT and CDR2 YYREEE (reference sequence). V was trimmed by 2 bases and J by 0 bases, leaving 12 bases between them.

The chain has TRBV30 and TRBJ2-5, with unresolved D. The V end was cut by 0 bases, the J end by 5 bases, with 16 bases between. The CDR3 extends over 15 amino acids. The germline V gene encodes CDR1 GTSNPN and CDR2 SVGIG (reference sequence). The CDR3 bases are TGTGCCTGGAGTGTATGGCAGCGCGGCCGGGAGACCCAGTACTTC. It encodes CAWSVWQRGRETQYF.

This clone has only one observation. The chain has TRBV7-2 and TRBJ1-6; D unclear. Per the germline V gene, CDR1 is SGHTA and CDR2 is FQGNSA. The CDR3 length is 15 residues. V was pared by 5 bases and J by 5 bases, with 13 bases between. CDR3 DNA: TGTGCCAGCAGCCAATATGACCTTAATAATTCACCCCTCCACTTT. Translated: CASSQYDLNNSPLHF.

The chain employs TRBV12-5 and TRBJ2-3; D gene uncertain. The germline CDR1 and CDR2 sequences are LGHNT and FRNRAP. Trimming took 7 bases from V and 2 from J, leaving 13 bases between them. The CDR3 totals 14 residues. The CDR3 region has the DNA TGTGCTAGTGCCGGGCCCCCTAACACAGATACGCAGTATTTT. Protein sequence: CASAGPPNTDTQYF.

The chain has TRBV7-3 and TRBJ2-2; D uncertain. Germline-derived CDR1 and CDR2 are SGHTA and FQGTGA. The CDR3 spans 14 residues. V lost 5 bases and J 3 bases, leaving 10 bases between the germline ends. The CDR3 region is CASSVQVDTGELFF. CDR3 in DNA: TGTGCCAGCAGCGTTCAGGTTGACACCGGGGAGCTGTTTTTT.